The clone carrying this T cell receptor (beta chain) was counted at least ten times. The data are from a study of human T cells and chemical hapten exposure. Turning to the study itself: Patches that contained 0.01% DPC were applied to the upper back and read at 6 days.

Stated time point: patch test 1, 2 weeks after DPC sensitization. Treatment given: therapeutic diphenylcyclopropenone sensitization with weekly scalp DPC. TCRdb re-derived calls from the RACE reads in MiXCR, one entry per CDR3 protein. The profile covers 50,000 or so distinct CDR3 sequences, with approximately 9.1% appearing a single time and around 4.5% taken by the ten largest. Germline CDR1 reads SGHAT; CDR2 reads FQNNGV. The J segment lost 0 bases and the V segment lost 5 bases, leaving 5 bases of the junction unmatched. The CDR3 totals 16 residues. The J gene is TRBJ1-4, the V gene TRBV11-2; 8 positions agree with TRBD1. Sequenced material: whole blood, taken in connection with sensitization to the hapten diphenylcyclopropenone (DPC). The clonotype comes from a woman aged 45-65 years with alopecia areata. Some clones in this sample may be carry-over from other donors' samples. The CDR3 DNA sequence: TGTGCCAGCAGCGCCAGGGGGCAAGCAACTAATGAAAAACTGTTTTTT. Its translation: CASSARGQATNEKLFF.